This passage covers 11 T cell receptor beta chains from one sample sequenced in a study of beta chain features in type 1 diabetes. Of the isolated RNA, all was reverse transcribed, and so the sequenced material was expressed TCRB transcripts. Produced via immunoSEQ multiplex PCR; TCRdb's table is partial and in-frame only. Of about 710,000 clones in the sample, over 13% were seen once. Study-level findings and limits: Among patients with Type 1 diabetes, TCRB CDR3s were moderately but significantly shorter in every one of the four CD4+ subsets.

No antigen has been identified for these receptors. Sequenced material: naive CD4+ T cells from blood. These receptors were collected from a man aged 18 to 30 with type 1 diabetes.

This clone was seen a few times. This chain connects TRBV7-2 to TRBJ2-1; 7 bases map to TRBD1. Trimming at V came to 1 base and at J to 9 bases, leaving 6 bases not matched to a gene. Looked up from germline, CDR1 is SGHTA and CDR2 is FQGNSA. This CDR3 has 14 residues. The CDR3 is CASSLGRDRGEQFF. The DNA of the CDR3 is TGTGCCAGCAGCTTAGGTAGGGACAGAGGTGAGCAGTTCTTC.

This chain joins TRBV5-6 and TRBJ2-5; D is tentatively TRBD1 or TRBD2 (5 bases each). Germline V CDR1 and CDR2: SGHDT, YYEEEE. The CDR3 extends over 16 amino acids. Trimming pared 1 base from V and 4 bases from J, leaving 17 bases between. Here the CDR3 reads CASSLLGRADGETQYF. In DNA, the CDR3 is TGTGCCAGCAGCTTGCTGGGACGCGCCGACGGAGAGACCCAGTACTTC.

The chain recombines TRBV6-1 with TRBJ2-2, with D possibly matching TRBD1 (5 bases). The CDR3 is made up of 12 amino acids. CDR1 MNHNS and CDR2 SASEGT come from the germline V gene. The V gene lost 3 bases and the J gene lost 13 bases, with 12 bases spanning the gap. CDR3 sequence (DNA): TGTGCCAGCAGTGACAGGGCTAACTGGCTGTTTTTT. Encoded protein: CASSDRANWLFF.

This clone has just a few counts. V usage is TRBV6-6 and J usage is TRBJ1-2; D not resolved. Trimming took off 5 bases at V and 0 bases at J, with 7 bases between the two ends. The CDR3 length is 13 residues. Germline CDR1 reads MNHNY; CDR2 reads SVGAGI (reference sequence). The CDR3 sequence: CASSHEANYGYTF. The CDR3 DNA reads TGTGCCAGCAGTCACGAAGCTAACTATGGCTACACCTTC.

The chain joins TRBV7-2 to TRBJ2-7; weak D call: TRBD2 (5 bases). The CDR3 extends over 19 amino acids. Per germline, CDR1 SGHTA and CDR2 FQGNSA. Trimming took 5 bases from V and 0 from J, leaving 26 bases between them. Written as DNA, the CDR3 is TGTGCCAGCAGCACGCAAGTGGGCGGCGAGGGAAGGCTCTCCTACGAGCAGTACTTC. Its translation is CASSTQVGGEGRLSYEQYF.

This clone was seen a handful of times. The genes are TRBV29-1 and TRBJ2-5; 8 bases fit TRBD1. CDR1 SQVTM and CDR2 ANQGSEA come from the germline V gene. This CDR3 region has 13 residues. Germline trimming cut 6 bases from V and 7 bases from J; bases unmatched to any gene: 10. The CDR3 DNA sequence: TGCAGCGTCGACAACGGACAGGGAAGGACCCAGTACTTC. Its translation is CSVDNGQGRTQYF.

The chain has TRBV5-1 and TRBJ2-5; D not resolved. Trimming took 2 bases from V and 2 from J, leaving 10 bases between them. Germline CDR1 SGHRS, CDR2 YFSETQ. CDR3 length: 14 residues. Here the CDR3 reads CASSFKSGQETQYF. CDR3 coding DNA: TGCGCCAGCAGCTTTAAATCTGGGCAAGAGACCCAGTACTTC.

The V and J genes are TRBV5-5 and TRBJ2-3, with D perhaps TRBD1 (6 bases). This CDR3 comprises 14 residues. The V gene lost 2 bases and the J gene lost 3 bases, with 10 bases spanning the gap. Germline V lookup: CDR1 SGHKS, CDR2 YYEKEE (reference sequence). CDR3 loop: CASSFGQTTDTQYF. The CDR3 DNA reads TGTGCCAGCAGCTTTGGACAGACAACAGATACGCAGTATTTT.

This clone was counted only a few times. The same CDR3 also results from other DNA sequences found in this sample. The chain links TRBV5-1 to TRBJ2-7; TRBD2 matches 10 bases. The CDR3 sequence is 15 residues long. Per germline, CDR1 SGHRS and CDR2 YFSETQ. Trimming cost V 4 bases and J 2 bases; bases outside gene matches: 6. The CDR3 DNA sequence: TGCGCCAGCAGCCCCCGACTAGCGGGCCCCTACGAGCAGTACTTC. It specifies CASSPRLAGPYEQYF.

The genes are TRBV18 and TRBJ1-1, with unresolved D. The CDR3 extends over 13 amino acids. Trimming removed 6 bases at V and 1 base at J, with 9 bases between. The germline gives CDR1 KGHSH, CDR2 LQKENI. The CDR3 loop reads CASSPLGNTEAFF. CDR3 bases: TGTGCCAGCTCCCCCTTGGGGAACACTGAAGCTTTCTTT.

The chain recombines TRBV11-2 with TRBJ1-1; D is possibly TRBD1 (5 bases). V dropped 5 bases and J dropped 5 bases, with 18 bases sitting between them. The V gene's germline CDR1 is SGHAT and CDR2 FQNNGV. This CDR3 region has 15 residues. In DNA, the CDR3 is TGTGCCAGCAGCCCCCCTAGGGGAATTTTGACTGAAGCTTTCTTT. Its protein product is CASSPPRGILTEAFF.